This T cell receptor beta chain comes out of a study of tumor and adjacent non-tumor tissue in lung cancer. Overall study: The cohort had roughly 11 adenocarcinoma, a couple of squamous cell and 1 small cell patients.

Three rounds of nested PCR, following a modified ARM-PCR protocol, produced the TCRbeta library. From the multiplex PCR reads, TCRdb called clonotypes with MiXCR, one entry per CDR3 protein. This table holds 90,000 to 100,000 distinct CDR3 sequences, 80% found once. The CDR3 covers 15 residues. Germline CDR1 is SGHAT and CDR2 is FQDESV (reference sequence). No cell sorting was done before RNA was extracted from the tissue. This non-tumor lung sample came from over 3 cm beyond the tumor edge. Regarding this clonotype: At one end, the junction sequence differs from germline, possibly due to a read error.

The specimen sequenced was distant non-tumor lung tissue. The receptor comes from a man in his 60s with small cell lung cancer. The chain carries TRBV11-1 and TRBJ2-4, with D possibly TRBD1 on 6 matching bases. The CDR3, as DNA: TGTGCCAGAAGCTTAGGACAGACAGCCAAAAACATTCAGCACTTC. Residues: CARSLGQTAKNIQHF.